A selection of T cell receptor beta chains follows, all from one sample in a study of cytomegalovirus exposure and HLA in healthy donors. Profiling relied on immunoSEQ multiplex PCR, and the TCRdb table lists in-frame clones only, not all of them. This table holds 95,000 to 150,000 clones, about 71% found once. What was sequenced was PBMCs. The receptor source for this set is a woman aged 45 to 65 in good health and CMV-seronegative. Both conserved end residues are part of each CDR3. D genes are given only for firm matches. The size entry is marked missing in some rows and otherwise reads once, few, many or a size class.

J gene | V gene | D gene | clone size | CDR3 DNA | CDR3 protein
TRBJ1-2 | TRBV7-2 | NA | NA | TGTGCCAGCAGCTTAGTTTCCGGAGACTATGGCTACACCTTC | CASSLVSGDYGYTF
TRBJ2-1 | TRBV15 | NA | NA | TGTGCCACCAGCGTCTGGGACTGCTCCTACAATGAGCAGTTCTTC | CATSVWDCSYNEQFF
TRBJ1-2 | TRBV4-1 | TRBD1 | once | TGCGCCAGCAGCCAAGGGTTAAGGGGGCAGCACCTCGACGGCTACACCTTC | CASSQGLRGQHLDGYTF
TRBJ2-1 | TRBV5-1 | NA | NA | TGCGCCAGCAGCTTACCAGTGGTAAACAATGAGCAGTTCTTC | CASSLPVVNNEQFF
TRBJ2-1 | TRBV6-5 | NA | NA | TGTGCCAGCAGTTACGCGGTCCCCGCCGCCTACAATGAGCAGTTCTTC | CASSYAVPAAYNEQFF
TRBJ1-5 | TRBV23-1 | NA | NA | TGCGCCAGCAGTCCGGGGGGCTTGAATCAGCCCCAGCATTTT | CASSPGGLNQPQHF
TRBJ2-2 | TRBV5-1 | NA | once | TGCGCCAGCAGCCCAGTCAGGGGTGACACCGGGGAGCTGTTTTTT | CASSPVRGDTGELFF
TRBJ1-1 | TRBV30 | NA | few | TGTGCCTGGAGCATACAGGAGAACACTGAAGCTTTCTTT | CAWSIQENTEAFF
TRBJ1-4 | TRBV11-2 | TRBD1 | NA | TGTGCCAGCGGGAGGGACAGGGATGAAAAACTGTTTTTT | CASGRDRDEKLFF
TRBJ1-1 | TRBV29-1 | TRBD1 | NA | TGCAGCGTTGAAGATTGGACCGGGACAGGGGGCCCCCGCTCGCTCGGTCACACTGAAGCTTTCTTT | CSVEDWTGTGGPRSLGHTEAFF
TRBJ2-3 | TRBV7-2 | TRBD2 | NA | TGTGCCAGCAGCTTAGCCGCTAGCGGGGGCCGAGATACGCAGTATTTT | CASSLAASGGRDTQYF
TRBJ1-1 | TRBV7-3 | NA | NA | TGTGCCAGCAGCTCTGCTCGGGGGACTGAAGCTTTCTTT | CASSSARGTEAFF
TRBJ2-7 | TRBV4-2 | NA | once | TGTGCCAGCAGCCAGGAGGTTGCCTACGAGCAGTACTTC | CASSQEVAYEQYF
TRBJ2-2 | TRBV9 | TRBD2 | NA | TGTGCCAGCAGACCTTTGGGGGGGGCCGGGGAGCTGTTTTTT | CASRPLGGAGELFF
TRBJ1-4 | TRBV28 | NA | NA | TGTGCCAGCAGTTTCGGGAGCATTAATGAAAAACTGTTTTTT | CASSFGSINEKLFF
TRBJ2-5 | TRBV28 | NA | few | TGTGCCAGCAGTTTTGGACAGAATGAAGAGACCCAGTACTTC | CASSFGQNEETQYF
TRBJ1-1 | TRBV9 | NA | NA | TGTGCCAGCAGCGTAGGGGGGGTCTCTGAAGCTTTCTTT | CASSVGGVSEAFF
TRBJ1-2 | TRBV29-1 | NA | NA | TGCAGCGTTCATCGGACGGGGAACTCTGGATATGGCTACACCTTC | CSVHRTGNSGYGYTF
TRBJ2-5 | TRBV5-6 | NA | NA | TGTGCCAGCAGCTTGGATCTTACTCAGTACTTC | CASSLDLTQYF
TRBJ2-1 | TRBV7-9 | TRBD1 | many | TGTGCCAGCAGGCCCACGGGACAGGCTTTTCTTGAGCAGTTCTTC | CASRPTGQAFLEQFF
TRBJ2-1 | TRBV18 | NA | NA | TGTGCCAGCTCACCTCGGGGACATTCCTACAATGAGCAGTTCTTC | CASSPRGHSYNEQFF